What follows are 10 T cell receptor beta chains derived from one specimen sequenced in a study of blood T cell repertoires in COVID-19. Some clones are missing from TCRdb's copy, which holds only in-frame ones; the method was immunoSEQ multiplex PCR. Of roughly 200,000 clones listed, approximately 81% were seen once; the top ten hold roughly 18%. The sample taken for sequencing was peripheral blood. The receptors shown here come from a person between 65 and 80 years old with COVID-19, enrolled during active disease.

This clone was seen once. The rearrangement links TRBV2 to TRBJ2-7; the match to TRBD1 covers 10 bases. V shed 11 bases and J 3 bases; nucleotides not matched to a gene: 4. The CDR3 runs 12 residues. Germline loops: CDR1 SNHLY, CDR2 FYNNEI. The CDR3 sequence is CAGRDRGYEQYF. CDR3 coding DNA: TGTGCCGGCCGGGACAGGGGCTACGAGCAGTACTTC.

The DNA of the CDR3 is TGCGCCAGCAGCCCCCCGACAGCCGGCCGGGATGGCTACACCTTC. This gives the protein CASSPPTAGRDGYTF. The rearrangement links TRBV5-1 to TRBJ1-2, with D possibly matching TRBD1 (5 bases). V lost 4 bases, J lost 6 bases, and 19 bases lay in between. Germline CDR1 SGHRS, CDR2 YFSETQ. The CDR3 spans 15 residues.

The CDR3 here is CAITQGGNTEAFF. CDR3 coding DNA: TGTGCCATTACACAGGGGGGGAACACTGAAGCTTTCTTT. The chain links TRBV10-3 to TRBJ1-1; 8 bases fit TRBD1. Trimming removed 9 bases from V and 1 base from J; junction bases left unmatched: 4. This CDR3 has 13 residues. The germline CDR1 and CDR2 sequences are ENHRY and SYGVKD.

The gene calls are TRBV7-9 and TRBJ2-5; 7 bases are a match to TRBD2. The CDR3 has 15 amino acids. The germline V gene has CDR1 SEHNR and CDR2 FQNEAQ (reference sequence). V lost 5 bases to trimming and J lost 5 bases; unmatched junction nucleotides: 11. DNA for the CDR3: TGTGCCAGCAGCCTGAGAAAAGGACTAGATGAGACCCAGTACTTC. Translated, it gives CASSLRKGLDETQYF.

The rearrangement joins TRBV27 to TRBJ2-7; perhaps TRBD1 as D (6 bases). Per germline, CDR1 MNHEY and CDR2 SMNVEV (reference sequence). V was pared by 6 bases and J by 7 bases, with 22 bases between. The CDR3 spans 15 residues. The chain's CDR3 is CASRLLAGAGMEQYF. The CDR3 DNA reads as TGTGCCAGCAGGCTACTTGCAGGGGCCGGTATGGAGCAGTACTTC.

In DNA form, the CDR3 reads TGTGCCAGCAGCAAAGGGACAGGGGCTGGAAACACCATATATTTT. Protein sequence: CASSKGTGAGNTIYF. This chain connects TRBV9 to TRBJ1-3; 10 bases fit TRBD1. This CDR3 is 15 amino acids long. From germline, CDR1 is SGDLS and CDR2 YYNGEE. Unmatched junction bases numbered 3, after V lost 4 bases and J lost 2 bases.

The CDR3 reads CASSLGGQGVRGYGYTF. Written as DNA, the CDR3 is TGTGCCAGCAGCTTGGGAGGACAGGGGGTTCGGGGCTATGGCTACACCTTC. V usage is TRBV5-6 and J usage is TRBJ1-2; 10 nucleotides match TRBD1. This CDR3 contains 17 residues. The V gene end was trimmed by 0 bases and the J gene end by 4 bases; junction bases not matched to a gene: 9. Germline V CDR1 and CDR2: SGHDT, YYEEEE. The entire variable domain, with the rest obtained from reference TRBV5-6 and TRBJ1-2, is as follows: DAGVTQSPTHLIKTRGQQVTLRCSPKSGHDTVSWYQQALGQGPQFIFQYYEEEERQRGNFPDRFSGHQFPNYSSELNVNALLLGDSALYLCASSLGGQGVRGYGYTFGSGTRLTVV.

The chain has TRBV15 and TRBJ2-6; D call uncertain. The CDR3 consists of 16 residues. V lost 1 base and J lost 2, with 9 bases in between. Germline V gene data show CDR1 as LNHNV and CDR2 as YYDKDF (reference sequence). The CDR3, as DNA: TGTGCCACCAGCAGAGCGTCAGTCGCTGGGGCCAACGTCCTGACTTTC. Translating it yields CATSRASVAGANVLTF. Filled out from reference TRBV15 and TRBJ2-6, the complete variable domain reads DAMVIQNPRYQVTQFGKPVTLSCSQTLNHNVMYWYQQKSSQAPKLLFHYYDKDFNNEADTPDNFQSRRPNTSFCFLDIRSPGLGDTAMYLCATSRASVAGANVLTFGAGSRLTVL.

The table lists this clone with a count of one. The chain joins TRBV30 to TRBJ1-4; D possibly corresponds to TRBD1 (5 bases). V was cut by 3 bases and J by 8 bases, with 16 bases left in between. The CDR3 totals 14 residues. Germline V gene lookup returns CDR1 GTSNPN and CDR2 SVGIG (reference sequence). CDR3 sequence reads: CAWRGTARTEKLFF. CDR3 nucleotide sequence: TGTGCCTGGAGGGGGACTGCCCGTACGGAAAAACTGTTTTTT.

The chain has TRBV30 and TRBJ2-1, with TRBD2 as a possible D gene (6 bases). Deletions cut 0 bases from V and 5 bases from J, with 11 bases between. The germline CDR1 and CDR2 sequences are GTSNPN and SVGIG (reference sequence). This CDR3 region has 14 residues. The CDR3 DNA reads TGTGCCTGGAGTGTCCTGGGAGGAAACAATGAGCAGTTCTTC. Translation gives CAWSVLGGNNEQFF.